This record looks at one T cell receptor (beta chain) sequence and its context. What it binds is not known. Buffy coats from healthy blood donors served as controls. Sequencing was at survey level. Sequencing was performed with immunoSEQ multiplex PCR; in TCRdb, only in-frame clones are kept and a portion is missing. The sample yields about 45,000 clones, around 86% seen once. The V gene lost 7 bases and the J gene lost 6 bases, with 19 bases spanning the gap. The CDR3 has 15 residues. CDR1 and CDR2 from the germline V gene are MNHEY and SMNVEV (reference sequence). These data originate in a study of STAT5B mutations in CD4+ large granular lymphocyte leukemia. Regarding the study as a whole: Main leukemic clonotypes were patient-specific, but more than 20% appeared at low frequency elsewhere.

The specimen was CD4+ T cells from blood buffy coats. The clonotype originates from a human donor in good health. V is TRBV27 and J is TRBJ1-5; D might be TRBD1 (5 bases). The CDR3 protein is CASNSRWEGRQPQHF. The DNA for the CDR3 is TGTGCCAGCAACTCTCGGTGGGAGGGGCGTCAGCCCCAGCATTTT.